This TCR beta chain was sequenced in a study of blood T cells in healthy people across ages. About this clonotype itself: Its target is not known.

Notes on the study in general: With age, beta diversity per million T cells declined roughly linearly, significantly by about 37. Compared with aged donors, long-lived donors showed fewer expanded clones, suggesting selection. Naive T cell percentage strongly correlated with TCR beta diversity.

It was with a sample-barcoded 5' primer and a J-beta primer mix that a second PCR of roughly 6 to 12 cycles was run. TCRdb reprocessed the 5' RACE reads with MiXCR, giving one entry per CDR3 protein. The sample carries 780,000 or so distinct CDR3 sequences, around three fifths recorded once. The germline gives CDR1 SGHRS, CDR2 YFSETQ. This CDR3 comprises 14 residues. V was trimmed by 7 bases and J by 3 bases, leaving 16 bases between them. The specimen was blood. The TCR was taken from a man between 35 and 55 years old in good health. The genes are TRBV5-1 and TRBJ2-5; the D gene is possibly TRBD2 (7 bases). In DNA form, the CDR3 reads TGCGCCAGCCGGGCGGGGGCGAATGAAGAGACCCAGTACTTC. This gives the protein CASRAGANEETQYF.